Each of the 9 T cell receptor beta chains below was sequenced from the same sample in a study of blood T cells in healthy people across ages. Sample-barcoded 5' priming and a J-beta primer mix drove a second PCR of about 6 to 12 cycles. Via MiXCR, TCRdb re-called the 5' RACE reads, giving one row per CDR3 protein. The sample includes approximately 880,000 distinct CDR3 sequences, about 48% of them seen just once. Sequencing was done on a sample of blood. These TCRs come from a man aged 25-40 years in good health.

The J gene is TRBJ2-5, the V gene TRBV7-9, with D tentatively TRBD1 (5 bases). The J call is in doubt because the DNA end fits TRBJ2-7 better. The CDR3 sequence is 13 residues long. Germline CDR1 reads SEHNR; CDR2 reads FQNEAQ (reference sequence). The CDR3: CASRGHRLYEQYF. CDR3 sequence (DNA): TGTGCCAGCAGGGGGCACAGGCTCTACGAGCAGTACTTC.

This clonotype was seen more than once but under ten times. The chain carries TRBV4-1 and TRBJ2-7; TRBD1 matches 9 bases. V lost 1 base to trimming and J lost 5 bases; unmatched junction nucleotides: 9. Germline V CDR1 and CDR2: MGHRA, YSYEKL. This CDR3 region has 16 residues. The CDR3 DNA sequence: TGCGCCAGCAGCCAAGTTGCCGGGACAGGGTTCGACGAGCAGTACTTC. It translates to CASSQVAGTGFDEQYF.

This clonotype was seen a handful of times. The chain carries TRBV27 and TRBJ1-5, with no clear D. V gave up 5 bases and J gave up 6 bases, with 8 bases separating them. The length of the CDR3 is 12 residues. Germline V CDR1 and CDR2: MNHEY, SMNVEV (reference sequence). The DNA of the CDR3 is TGTGCCAGCAGTACTCGGGGTCAGCCCCAGCATTTT. Residues: CASSTRGQPQHF.

This chain joins TRBV4-2 and TRBJ1-4; 11 nucleotides match TRBD1. Germline CDR1 is LGHNA and CDR2 is YNFKEQ. CDR3 length: 16 amino acids. Losses at the gene ends were 1 base for V and 8 bases for J; bases not matched to a gene: 6. Written as DNA, the CDR3 is TGTGCCAGCAGCCAAGGGGGACAGGGGGACGCGGAAAAACTGTTTTTT. It yields the protein CASSQGGQGDAEKLFF.

This sequence joins TRBV7-9 and TRBJ2-2; D is unresolved. This CDR3 has 15 amino acids. V lost 6 bases and J 0 bases, leaving 11 bases between the germline ends. CDR1 is SEHNR, CDR2 FQNEAQ, per germline (reference sequence). The CDR3 sequence: CASSSQDANTGELFF. The CDR3 region has the DNA TGTGCCAGCAGTTCCCAGGACGCGAACACCGGGGAGCTGTTTTTT. The whole variable domain, remainder taken from reference TRBV7-9 and TRBJ2-2, is DTGVSQNPRHKITKRGQNVTFRCDPISEHNRLYWYRQTLGQGPEFLTYFQNEAQLEKSRLLSDRFSAERPKGSFSTLEIQRTEQGDSAMYLCASSSQDANTGELFFGEGSRLTVL.

Of note for this clonotype: A read error is possible here, since a much larger clone lies one base away. V and J are TRBV4-1 and TRBJ1-2; D is undetermined. Germline CDR1 is MGHRA and CDR2 is YSYEKL. This CDR3 comprises 14 residues. Here the CDR3 reads CASSQVKGRDGYIF. CDR3 in DNA: TGCGCCAGCAGCCAAGTTAAGGGTCGTGATGGCTACATCTTC.

J is TRBJ2-1 and V is TRBV7-2; D possibly corresponds to TRBD2 (6 bases). V dropped 5 bases and J dropped 4 bases, with 15 bases sitting between them. CDR1 is SGHTA and CDR2 is FQGNSA in the germline V gene. The CDR3 totals 15 residues. CDR3 region: CASSLLGGTYNEQFF. CDR3 in DNA: TGTGCCAGCAGCCTCCTGGGCGGGACTTACAATGAGCAGTTCTTC.

This clonotype was detected only a few times. The gene calls are TRBV30 and TRBJ2-2, with a possible D match to TRBD1 (6 bases). V shed 5 bases and J shed 4 bases, with 8 bases lying between them. The V gene's germline CDR1 is GTSNPN and CDR2 SVGIG (reference sequence). CDR3 size: 12 residues. The CDR3 DNA is TGTGCCTGGGCAGGGGTCACCGGGGAGCTGTTTTTT. Translation gives CAWAGVTGELFF.

The chain joins TRBV12-3 or TRBV12-4 to TRBJ1-3; a weak D match, TRBD1 (6 bases). With 3 bases removed from V and 0 bases from J, the gap between germline ends came to 12 bases. This CDR3 region has 16 residues. In nucleotides, the CDR3 is TGTGCCAGCAGTTTTACCCCAGGGGTCTCTGGAAACACCATATATTTT. Protein sequence: CASSFTPGVSGNTIYF.